This is a list of T cell receptor beta chains from one sample in a study of beta chain features in type 1 diabetes. Method: immunoSEQ multiplex PCR; TCRdb's copy keeps in-frame clones and lacks some. The data hold around 250,000 clones, with over 12% observed a single time. Sequenced: naive CD4+ T cells from blood. Source of these receptors: a woman in her 40s in good health. The CDR3 runs from the conserved cysteine through the conserved F or W. D genes are given only for firm matches. Only part of the rows carry a size: once, few, many, or a class if the clone is expanded.

d_gene,abundance,v_gene,j_gene,len,CDR3aa,CDR3nt
TRBD1,-,TRBV5-1,TRBJ2-2,17,CASSLATGGVFTGELFF,TGCGCCAGCAGCTTGGCTACAGGGGGCGTCTTCACCGGGGAGCTGTTTTTT
TRBD1,-,TRBV7-2,TRBJ1-4,15,CASTLTGGRDEKLFF,TGTGCCAGCACACTTACAGGGGGCAGGGATGAAAAACTGTTTTTT
-,-,TRBV10-3,TRBJ2-7,12,CAIRGASYEQYF,TGTGCCATCAGGGGGGCCTCCTACGAGCAGTACTTC
-,once,TRBV5-4,TRBJ1-1,15,CASSSVGHGNTEAFF,TGTGCCAGCAGCTCCGTGGGACACGGGAACACTGAAGCTTTCTTT
TRBD1,-,TRBV4-1,TRBJ1-2,14,CASSQQQGIYGYTF,TGCGCCAGCAGCCAGCAACAGGGGATCTATGGCTACACCTTC
TRBD1,few,TRBV7-8,TRBJ1-6,15,CASSLEGQYNSPLHF,TGTGCCAGCAGCTTAGAGGGACAGTATAATTCACCCCTCCACTTT
-,-,TRBV2,TRBJ1-4,12,CASSGSGEKLFF,TGTGCCAGCAGTGGGTCGGGTGAAAAACTGTTTTTT
-,few,TRBV7-2,TRBJ2-1,16,CASNRGSSAGTNEQFF,TGTGCCAGCAACCGTGGTTCTTCGGCGGGGACGAATGAGCAGTTCTTC
-,-,TRBV2,TRBJ1-2,17,CASSVAPPWGVGNGYTF,TGTGCCAGCAGTGTGGCCCCCCCCTGGGGAGTAGGGAATGGCTACACCTTC
TRBD2,many,TRBV7-9,TRBJ2-1,15,CASSLVSSGDNEQFF,TGTGCCAGCAGCTTAGTATCTAGCGGGGACAATGAGCAGTTCTTC
TRBD2,few,TRBV19,TRBJ2-1,15,CASTPGLAGGSEQFF,TGTGCCAGTACCCCGGGTCTGGCGGGGGGTTCAGAGCAGTTCTTC
-,few,TRBV19,TRBJ1-1,14,CASSIGGVNTEAFF,TGTGCCAGTAGTATAGGGGGAGTGAACACTGAAGCTTTCTTT
TRBD1,-,TRBV6-6,TRBJ1-2,15,CASTPAGTGGSGYTF,TGTGCCAGCACCCCCGCCGGGACAGGGGGCTCGGGCTACACCTTC
-,-,TRBV12-2,TRBJ1-1,16,CASRLDRDRGLTEAFF,TGTGCAAGTCGCTTAGATCGGGACAGGGGCCTCACTGAAGCTTTCTTT
-,few,TRBV5-4,TRBJ2-5,12,CASSSSGETQYF,TGTGCCAGCAGCAGCTCGGGGGAGACCCAGTACTTC
-,-,TRBV7-6,TRBJ2-3,12,CASSSRGNTQYF,TGTGCCAGCAGCTCCCGCGGGAATACGCAGTATTTT
TRBD1,-,TRBV2,TRBJ2-1,12,CAIQTGDNEQFF,TGTGCCATACAGACAGGGGACAATGAGCAGTTCTTC
-,-,TRBV7-2,TRBJ1-1,14,CASSFRKKNTEAFF,TGTGCCAGCAGCTTCAGGAAGAAGAACACTGAAGCTTTCTTT
TRBD1,-,TRBV27,TRBJ2-2,16,CASSSSGTGNTGELFF,TGTGCCAGCAGTTCCTCCGGGACAGGGAACACCGGGGAGCTGTTTTTT
-,-,TRBV6-1,TRBJ2-1,13,CAITAGSYNEQFF,TGTGCCATCACAGCTGGCTCCTACAATGAGCAGTTCTTC
TRBD1,-,TRBV2,TRBJ1-1,14,CASSDGQGNTEAFF,TGTGCCAGCAGTGATGGACAGGGGAACACTGAAGCTTTCTTT
TRBD2,few,TRBV9,TRBJ2-7,14,CASGRSGGYYEQYF,TGTGCCAGCGGGCGGAGCGGGGGGTATTACGAGCAGTACTTC
-,-,TRBV7-8,TRBJ1-1,14,CASSPLRGGTEAFF,TGTGCCAGCAGCCCCCTAAGGGGGGGCACTGAAGCTTTCTTT
-,few,TRBV6-5,TRBJ1-2,12,CASQGSNYGYTF,TGTGCCAGCCAGGGTTCTAACTATGGCTACACCTTC
-,once,TRBV6-5,TRBJ2-3,15,CASSYSTVARDTQYF,TGTGCCAGCAGTTACTCGACAGTCGCCCGGGATACGCAGTATTTT
TRBD1,-,TRBV18,TRBJ1-5,16,CASSGTGITGNQPQHF,TGTGCCAGCTCGGGGACAGGGATAACGGGAAATCAGCCCCAGCATTTT
-,few,TRBV21-1,TRBJ2-4,15,CASSKGLRGENIQYF,TGTGCCAGCAGCAAAGGCCTCAGGGGCGAGAACATTCAGTACTTC
TRBD2,-,TRBV5-1,TRBJ2-3,15,CASSLSGGVADTQYF,TGCGCCAGCAGCTTGAGCGGGGGGGTCGCAGATACGCAGTATTTT
TRBD2,-,TRBV2,TRBJ2-7,13,CASLTSGGGEQYF,TGTGCCAGCCTGACTAGCGGGGGCGGCGAGCAGTACTTC
-,-,TRBV18,TRBJ2-3,16,CASSSGRGAILDTQYF,TGTGCCAGCTCATCAGGACGGGGGGCGATTTTAGATACGCAGTATTTT